The rows below give T cell receptor beta chains drawn from one sample of a study of blood T cell repertoires in COVID-19. Libraries were prepared by immunoSEQ multiplex PCR; TCRdb keeps only in-frame clonotypes and omits some of them. This table holds a few hundred thousand clones, around 90% found once. Source material: peripheral blood. These receptors all stem from a woman between 40 and 50 years old with COVID-19, enrolled during active disease. The CDR3 runs from the conserved cysteine through the conserved F or W. A D gene is named only where the DNA matches it firmly. Part of the rows lack a size; the others show once, few, many or a class for expanded clones.

D gene,J gene,clone size,V gene,CDR3 protein,CDR3 DNA
.,TRBJ2-5,.,TRBV14,CASSQVSETQYF,TGTGCCAGCAGCCAAGTATCGGAGACCCAGTACTTC
.,TRBJ1-5,few,TRBV6-1,CASSDRGNQPQHF,TGTGCCAGCAGTGACAGGGGCAATCAGCCCCAGCATTTT
.,TRBJ1-1,once,TRBV6-5,CASSPWGDGEAFF,TGTGCCAGCAGTCCGTGGGGGGATGGTGAAGCTTTCTTT
TRBD1,TRBJ2-6,.,TRBV27,CASSLRQGAVGANVLTF,TGTGCCAGCAGTTTACGGCAGGGGGCTGTAGGGGCCAACGTCCTGACTTTC
.,TRBJ1-1,.,TRBV27,CASSWRSPPLNTEAFF,TGTGCCAGCAGTTGGCGGAGCCCCCCGTTGAACACTGAAGCTTTCTTT
TRBD1,TRBJ2-6,.,TRBV5-1,CASSLDRGIYSGANVLTF,TGCGCCAGCAGCTTGGACAGGGGGATTTACTCTGGGGCCAACGTCCTGACTTTC
.,TRBJ2-7,.,TRBV4-1,CASSHTKAGLPSYEQYF,TGCGCCAGCAGCCACACTAAGGCGGGGCTACCTTCCTACGAGCAGTACTTC
.,TRBJ1-1,few,TRBV6-5,CASKGDSPEAFF,TGTGCCAGCAAAGGTGACAGCCCCGAAGCTTTCTTT
TRBD1,TRBJ2-2,.,TRBV19,CASARTGNTGELFF,TGTGCCAGTGCCCGGACAGGGAACACCGGGGAGCTGTTTTTT
TRBD2,TRBJ2-7,.,TRBV2,CASVRGGLAGGGSDEQYF,TGTGCCAGCGTACGAGGGGGCCTAGCGGGAGGTGGTAGCGACGAGCAGTACTTC
TRBD1,TRBJ1-1,.,TRBV7-6,CASSPGQGVGTEAFF,TGTGCCAGCAGCCCCGGACAGGGGGTTGGGACTGAAGCTTTCTTT